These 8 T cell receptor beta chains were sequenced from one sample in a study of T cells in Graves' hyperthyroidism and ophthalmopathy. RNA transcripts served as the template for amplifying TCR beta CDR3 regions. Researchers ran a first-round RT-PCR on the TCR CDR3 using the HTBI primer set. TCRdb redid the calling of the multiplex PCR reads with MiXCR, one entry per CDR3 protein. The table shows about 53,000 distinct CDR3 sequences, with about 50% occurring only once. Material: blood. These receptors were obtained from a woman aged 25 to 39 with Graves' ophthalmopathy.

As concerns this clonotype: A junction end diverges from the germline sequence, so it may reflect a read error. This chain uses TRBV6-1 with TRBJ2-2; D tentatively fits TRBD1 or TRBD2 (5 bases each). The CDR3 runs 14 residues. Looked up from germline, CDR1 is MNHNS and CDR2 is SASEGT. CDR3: CASSGGLSTGELFF. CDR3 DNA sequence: TGTGCCAGCAGTGGGGGGTTGTCCACCGGGGAGCTGTTTTTC.

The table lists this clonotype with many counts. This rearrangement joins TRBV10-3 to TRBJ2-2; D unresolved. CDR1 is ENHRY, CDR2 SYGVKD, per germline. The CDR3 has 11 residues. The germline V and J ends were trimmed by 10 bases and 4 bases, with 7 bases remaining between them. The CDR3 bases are TGTGCCACTCAAATCACCGGGGAGCTGTTTTTT. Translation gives CATQITGELFF.

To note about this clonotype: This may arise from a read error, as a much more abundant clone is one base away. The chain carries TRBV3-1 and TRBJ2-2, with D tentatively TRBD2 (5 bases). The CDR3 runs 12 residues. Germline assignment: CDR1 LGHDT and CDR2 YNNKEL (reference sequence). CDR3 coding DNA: TGTGCCAGCAGCCTAGGCTCCGGGGAGCTGTCTTTT. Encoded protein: CASSLGSGELSF.

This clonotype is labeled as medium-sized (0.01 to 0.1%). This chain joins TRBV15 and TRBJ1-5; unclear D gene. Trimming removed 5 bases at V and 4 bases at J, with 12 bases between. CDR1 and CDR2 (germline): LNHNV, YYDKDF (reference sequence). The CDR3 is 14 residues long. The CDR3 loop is CATSLGGWNQPQHF. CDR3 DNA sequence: TGTGCCACCAGCTTGGGAGGGTGGAATCAGCCCCAGCATTTT.

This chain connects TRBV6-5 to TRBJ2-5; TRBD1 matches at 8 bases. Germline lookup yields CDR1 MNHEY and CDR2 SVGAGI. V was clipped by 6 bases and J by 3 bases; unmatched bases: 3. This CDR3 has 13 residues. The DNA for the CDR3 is TGTGCCAGCAGAGTGACAGGGGAAGAGACCCAGTACTTC. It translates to CASRVTGEETQYF.

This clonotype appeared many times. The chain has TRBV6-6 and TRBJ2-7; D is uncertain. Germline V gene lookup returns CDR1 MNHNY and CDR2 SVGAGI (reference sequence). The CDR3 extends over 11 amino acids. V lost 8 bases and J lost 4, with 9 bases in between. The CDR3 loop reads CASAAPYEQYF. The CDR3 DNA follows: TGTGCCAGCGCGGCCCCGTACGAGCAGTACTTC.

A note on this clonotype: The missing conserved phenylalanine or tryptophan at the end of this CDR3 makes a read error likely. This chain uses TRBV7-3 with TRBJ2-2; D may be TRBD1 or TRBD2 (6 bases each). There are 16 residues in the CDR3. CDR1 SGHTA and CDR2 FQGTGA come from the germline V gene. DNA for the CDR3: TGTGCCAGCAGCTTAAAGGGGGGTGCTTACACCGGGGGGCTGTTTTCT. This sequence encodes CASSLKGGAYTGGLFS.

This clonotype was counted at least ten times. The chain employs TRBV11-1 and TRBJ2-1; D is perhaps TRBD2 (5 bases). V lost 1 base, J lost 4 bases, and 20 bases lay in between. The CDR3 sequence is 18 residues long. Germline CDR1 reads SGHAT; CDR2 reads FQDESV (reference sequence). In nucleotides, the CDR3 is TGTGCCAGCAGCTTAGGAGGGAGCCTGACGATAAAATACAATGAGCAGTTCTTC. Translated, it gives CASSLGGSLTIKYNEQFF. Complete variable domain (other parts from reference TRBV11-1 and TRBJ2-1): EAEVAQSPRYKITEKSQAVAFWCDPISGHATLYWYRQILGQGPELLVQFQDESVVDDSQLPKDRFSAERLKGVDSTLKIQPAELGDSAMYLCASSLGGSLTIKYNEQFFGPGTRLTVL.